Listed below are T cell receptor beta chains from one sample, sequenced in a study of CD8+ T cells in alopecia areata. Some clones are missing from TCRdb's copy, which holds only in-frame ones; the method was immunoSEQ multiplex PCR. Found here are fewer than 200,000 clones, 67% of them singletons; the top ten hold 11%. Sample: CD8+ T cells sorted from blood, taken at week 0. The receptors here all came from a human donor with alopecia areata. Each CDR3 is given with its conserved first and last residue. A D gene is named only where the DNA matches it firmly. Expanded clones are given a class, and other clones once, few, many or no size at all.

clone_size: once; d_call: -; v_call: TRBV27; j_call: TRBJ2-5; cdr3_aa: CASGQDSPETQYF; cdr3_nt: TGTGCCAGCGGCCAGGACAGTCCAGAGACCCAGTACTTC
clone_size: few; d_call: -; v_call: TRBV25-1; j_call: TRBJ2-1; cdr3_aa: CASSVGYNEQFF; cdr3_nt: TGTGCCAGCAGTGTCGGCTACAATGAGCAGTTCTTC
clone_size: -; d_call: TRBD1; v_call: TRBV7-9; j_call: TRBJ2-5; cdr3_aa: CAGSQSDRGLEETQYF; cdr3_nt: TGTGCCGGCAGTCAGTCCGACAGGGGGCTTGAGGAGACCCAGTACTTC
clone_size: few; d_call: TRBD2; v_call: TRBV7-9; j_call: TRBJ2-5; cdr3_aa: CASSPWASGNQETQYF; cdr3_nt: TGTGCCAGCAGCCCGTGGGCTAGCGGGAACCAAGAGACCCAGTACTTC
clone_size: -; d_call: TRBD1; v_call: TRBV29-1; j_call: TRBJ2-7; cdr3_aa: CSVEGQGAYEQYF; cdr3_nt: TGCAGCGTTGAGGGACAGGGCGCCTACGAGCAGTACTTC
clone_size: -; d_call: -; v_call: TRBV6-1; j_call: TRBJ1-2; cdr3_aa: CASSEGIGSYGYTF; cdr3_nt: TGTGCCAGCAGTGAAGGGATCGGAAGCTATGGCTACACCTTC
clone_size: -; d_call: -; v_call: TRBV2; j_call: TRBJ1-2; cdr3_aa: CASTRSSGGAVNYGYTF; cdr3_nt: TGTGCCAGCACCCGCAGCTCGGGGGGCGCCGTTAACTATGGCTACACCTTC
clone_size: once; d_call: -; v_call: TRBV30; j_call: TRBJ2-5; cdr3_aa: CAWRGDWSETQYF; cdr3_nt: TGTGCCTGGAGGGGTGATTGGTCGGAGACCCAGTACTTC
clone_size: few; d_call: TRBD1; v_call: TRBV10-3; j_call: TRBJ2-4; cdr3_aa: CAISEGQGIQYF; cdr3_nt: TGTGCCATCAGTGAAGGACAGGGCATTCAGTACTTC
clone_size: few; d_call: TRBD1; v_call: TRBV19; j_call: TRBJ1-2; cdr3_aa: CASSEGANYGYTF; cdr3_nt: TGTGCCAGTAGTGAGGGGGCCAACTATGGCTACACCTTC
clone_size: -; d_call: -; v_call: TRBV6-6; j_call: TRBJ1-6; cdr3_aa: CASTGGRSPLHF; cdr3_nt: TGTGCCAGCACCGGAGGGAGATCACCCCTCCACTTT
clone_size: -; d_call: -; v_call: TRBV7-8; j_call: TRBJ1-4; cdr3_aa: CASSPWTLTEKLFF; cdr3_nt: TGTGCCAGCAGCCCTTGGACACTTACTGAAAAACTGTTTTTT
clone_size: -; d_call: TRBD1; v_call: TRBV30; j_call: TRBJ2-7; cdr3_aa: CAWRGGTGVKEQYF; cdr3_nt: TGTGCCTGGAGGGGAGGGACAGGGGTGAAAGAGCAGTACTTC
clone_size: few; d_call: TRBD1; v_call: TRBV4-1; j_call: TRBJ2-1; cdr3_aa: CASSHPGGFLYNEQFF; cdr3_nt: TGCGCCAGCAGCCATCCAGGGGGCTTTCTTTACAATGAGCAGTTCTTC
clone_size: once; d_call: -; v_call: TRBV27; j_call: TRBJ2-3; cdr3_aa: CASSSDTDTQYF; cdr3_nt: TGTGCCAGCAGTTCCGACACAGATACGCAGTATTTT
clone_size: -; d_call: TRBD2; v_call: TRBV5-1; j_call: TRBJ2-3; cdr3_aa: CASSLEASGGPVYF; cdr3_nt: TGCGCCAGCAGCTTGGAAGCTAGCGGGGGGCCGGTGTATTTT
clone_size: -; d_call: -; v_call: TRBV19; j_call: TRBJ1-1; cdr3_aa: CASSVYSANTEAFF; cdr3_nt: TGTGCCAGTAGTGTCTATAGTGCGAACACTGAAGCTTTCTTT
clone_size: few; d_call: -; v_call: TRBV29-1; j_call: TRBJ2-3; cdr3_aa: CSVPTGTSTDTQYF; cdr3_nt: TGCAGCGTTCCGACAGGGACTAGCACAGATACGCAGTATTTT
clone_size: few; d_call: -; v_call: TRBV10-3; j_call: TRBJ2-3; cdr3_aa: CAISESGSDTQYF; cdr3_nt: TGTGCCATCAGTGAGTCGGGATCTGATACGCAGTATTTT
clone_size: -; d_call: -; v_call: TRBV7-9; j_call: TRBJ2-7; cdr3_aa: CASSLLQGDGEQYF; cdr3_nt: TGTGCCAGCAGCTTACTCCAGGGTGATGGGGAGCAGTACTTC
clone_size: -; d_call: TRBD2; v_call: TRBV13; j_call: TRBJ2-1; cdr3_aa: CASRARDYSYNEQFF; cdr3_nt: TGTGCCAGCAGAGCCCGGGACTACTCCTACAATGAGCAGTTCTTC
clone_size: few; d_call: -; v_call: TRBV27; j_call: TRBJ2-2; cdr3_aa: CASSLMTGELFF; cdr3_nt: TGTGCCAGCAGTTTAATGACCGGGGAGCTGTTTTTT
clone_size: -; d_call: TRBD1; v_call: TRBV2; j_call: TRBJ1-6; cdr3_aa: CASSEGTGGWNSPLHF; cdr3_nt: TGTGCCAGCAGTGAAGGGACAGGGGGCTGGAATTCACCCCTCCACTTT
clone_size: once; d_call: TRBD2; v_call: TRBV5-1; j_call: TRBJ2-5; cdr3_aa: CASSDGRRETQYF; cdr3_nt: TGCGCCAGCAGCGACGGGAGGCGGGAGACCCAGTACTTC
clone_size: -; d_call: -; v_call: TRBV4-2; j_call: TRBJ1-2; cdr3_aa: CASSDNSYGYTF; cdr3_nt: TGTGCCAGCAGCGATAACAGCTATGGCTACACCTTC
clone_size: -; d_call: TRBD1; v_call: TRBV7-9; j_call: TRBJ1-4; cdr3_aa: CASSQTTGATNEKLFF; cdr3_nt: TGTGCCAGCAGCCAGACCACAGGGGCAACTAATGAAAAACTGTTTTTT
clone_size: -; d_call: -; v_call: TRBV2; j_call: TRBJ1-6; cdr3_aa: CASSGSGTLHF; cdr3_nt: TGTGCCAGCAGCGGTTCCGGTACCCTCCACTTT
clone_size: once; d_call: -; v_call: TRBV1; j_call: TRBJ1-2; cdr3_aa: CTSKQIQAVYGYTF; cdr3_nt: TGCACCAGCAAACAGATCCAGGCCGTCTATGGCTACACCTTC
clone_size: -; d_call: TRBD1; v_call: TRBV4-2; j_call: TRBJ1-1; cdr3_aa: CASSQDQGETEAFF; cdr3_nt: TGTGCCAGCAGCCAAGATCAGGGGGAGACTGAAGCTTTCTTT
clone_size: -; d_call: -; v_call: TRBV7-9; j_call: TRBJ2-1; cdr3_aa: CASSLAAGPSSYNEQFF; cdr3_nt: TGTGCCAGCAGCTTAGCTGCGGGTCCTAGCTCCTACAATGAGCAGTTCTTC
clone_size: -; d_call: -; v_call: TRBV7-8; j_call: TRBJ2-7; cdr3_aa: CASSAERVFYEQYF; cdr3_nt: TGTGCCAGCAGCGCAGAACGGGTCTTTTACGAGCAGTACTTC
clone_size: -; d_call: -; v_call: TRBV6-5; j_call: TRBJ1-6; cdr3_aa: CASSQRGSYNSPLHF; cdr3_nt: TGTGCCAGCAGTCAACGGGGCTCCTATAATTCACCCCTCCACTTT